The next 14 T cell receptor beta chains were all read from a single sample in a study of blood T cells in healthy people across ages (dated by TCRdb to between 2015 and 2016). The library came from 5' RACE. The sequencer was an Illumina HiSeq 2500. A second roughly 6 to 11 cycle PCR used a sample-barcoded 5' primer and a J-beta primer mix. TCRdb ran its own pipeline on the public reads, namely fastp trimming at Q25 and MiXCR clone calling, and kept in-frame beta chains. A single entry per CDR3 protein holds the most common genes and DNA from its merged rows. For this sample the table gives 2 million or so distinct CDR3 sequences, of which roughly 52% were detected only once. The top ten clonotypes cover more than 2% of the sample. Sequences were obtained from blood. Receptors originate from a woman aged 40 to 55 in good health.

This chain joins TRBV6-2 or TRBV6-3 and TRBJ2-1, with TRBD1 matching over 7 bases. The CDR3 spans 16 residues. Germline trimming cut 1 base from V and 2 bases from J; bases unmatched to any gene: 5. CDR1 is MNHEY and CDR2 is SVGEGT in the germline V gene. DNA of the CDR3: TGTGCCAGCAGTTACTTGACAGGGTTAGCCTACAATGAGCAGTTCTTC. Amino acids: CASSYLTGLAYNEQFF.

About this clonotype: A read error may account for a junction end that differs from germline. This chain uses TRBV29-1 with TRBJ2-1, with 12 bases aligning to TRBD2. The CDR3 has 17 amino acids. Germline V gene data show CDR1 as SQVTM and CDR2 as ANQGSEA. The chain's CDR3 is CSVEAAGLAGGDNGQFF. CDR3 bases: TGCAGCGTTGAAGCAGCTGGGCTAGCGGGGGGGGACAATGGGCAGTTCTTC.

This chain joins TRBV2 and TRBJ2-1; no clear D. The CDR3 consists of 15 residues. CDR1 is SNHLY and CDR2 is FYNNEI in the germline V gene. V was trimmed by 6 bases and J by 0 bases, leaving 12 bases between them. Here the CDR3 DNA reads TGTGCCAGCAGAGGAAGAGGCGGCTCCTACAATGAGCAGTTCTTC. Residues: CASRGRGGSYNEQFF.

The chain uses TRBV6-6 and TRBJ2-5; TRBD1 matches at 8 bases. CDR1 and CDR2 from the germline V gene are MNHNY and SVGAGI (reference sequence). The CDR3 extends over 16 amino acids. V shed 5 bases, J shed 5 bases, and the junction held 13 bases outside the gene matches. The CDR3 spells CASSLRPGGAEETQYF. CDR3 coding DNA: TGTGCCAGCAGTCTCCGTCCAGGGGGCGCGGAGGAGACCCAGTACTTC.

The chain joins TRBV9 to TRBJ2-3, with D perhaps being TRBD1 or TRBD2 (6 bases each). V dropped 3 bases and J dropped 9 bases, with 17 bases sitting between them. Per the germline V gene, CDR1 is SGDLS and CDR2 is YYNGEE. This CDR3 spans 14 amino acids. The chain's CDR3 is CASSGPTGAPTQYF. As DNA, the CDR3 is TGTGCCAGCAGCGGACCTACGGGGGCCCCGACGCAGTATTTT.

This rearrangement joins TRBV6-1 to TRBJ2-1; D possibly matches TRBD1 or TRBD2 (5 bases each). The CDR3 length is 14 residues. V lost 3 bases and J lost 2, with 8 bases in between. Germline values: CDR1 MNHNS, CDR2 SASEGT. The DNA for the CDR3 is TGTGCCAGCAGTGATTTGGGGGCCTACAATGAGCAGTTCTTC. Translated: CASSDLGAYNEQFF.

This clonotype was found once. This rearrangement joins TRBV6-2 or TRBV6-3 to TRBJ1-5; D gene uncertain. V was clipped by 2 bases and J by 7 bases, with 9 bases between them. Germline V lookup: CDR1 MNHEY, CDR2 SVGEGT. The CDR3 has 13 residues. DNA of the CDR3: TGTGCCAGCAGTTACAGTGATACGCAGCCCCAGCATTTT. It codes for CASSYSDTQPQHF.

This clonotype turned up a few times. The rearrangement uses TRBV7-2 and TRBJ2-1; TRBD1 might be the D (5 bases). Trimming stripped 4 bases from V and 10 bases from J, with 11 bases between. CDR1 is SGHTA, CDR2 FQGNSA, per germline. This CDR3 has 12 residues. This CDR3 is CASSSRVIEQFF. The CDR3 DNA is TGTGCCAGCAGCTCCAGGGTAATAGAGCAGTTCTTC.

This clonotype occurred a few times. The rearrangement links TRBV9 to TRBJ2-1; 9 nucleotides match TRBD2. The CDR3 sequence is 17 residues long. V was pared by 0 bases and J by 1 base, with 5 bases of the junction left unmatched. Germline lookup yields CDR1 SGDLS and CDR2 YYNGEE. The chain's CDR3 is CASSVVGGGGSYNEQFF. The DNA for the CDR3 is TGTGCCAGCAGCGTAGTAGGCGGGGGGGGTTCCTACAATGAGCAGTTCTTC.

For the CDR3, the DNA is TGCAGTGCCAGTAGGCCAGAGACCCAGTACTTC. Translating it yields CSASRPETQYF. The chain carries TRBV20-1 and TRBJ2-5, with D unclear. Germline CDR1 reads DFQATT; CDR2 reads SNEGSKA (reference sequence). The CDR3 totals 11 residues. V lost 6 bases and J lost 4, with 9 bases in between.

The genes are TRBV28 and TRBJ2-1; no definite D call. V was clipped by 6 bases and J by 10 bases, with 13 bases between them. Germline V gene lookup returns CDR1 MDHEN and CDR2 SYDVKM. The CDR3 runs 12 residues. The CDR3 sequence is CASSSAPGEQFF. The CDR3 nucleotides are TGTGCCAGCAGCTCCGCGCCAGGCGAGCAGTTCTTC.

The table lists this clonotype with a few counts. The chain employs TRBV4-3 and TRBJ2-5; D gene unclear. Per germline, CDR1 LGHNA and CDR2 YSLEER. The CDR3 covers 15 residues. V lost 4 bases to trimming and J lost 3 bases, with 15 bases between them. This CDR3 is CASSLLAGQEETQYF. The CDR3, as DNA: TGCGCCAGCAGCCTCCTCGCCGGCCAAGAAGAGACCCAGTACTTC.

CDR3 nucleotide sequence: TGTGCCAGCAGCCCCGGGTCGCCGGGCAATCAGCCCCAGCATTTT. The encoded protein is CASSPGSPGNQPQHF. V gene TRBV7-2 combines with J gene TRBJ1-5; D not certain. The germline gives CDR1 SGHTA, CDR2 FQGNSA. The CDR3 is 15 amino acids. V was shortened by 5 bases and J by 2 bases, with 13 bases between the two germline ends.

The chain recombines TRBV4-2 with TRBJ1-1; no definite D call. Germline CDR1 reads LGHNA; CDR2 reads YNFKEQ. Trimming took 2 bases from V and 4 from J, leaving 14 bases between them. The CDR3 totals 15 residues. The CDR3: CASSQRTELRTEAFF. The CDR3 DNA follows: TGTGCCAGCAGCCAAAGGACGGAGCTTCGCACTGAAGCTTTCTTT.